Below, 18 T cell receptor beta chains from the same sample are listed, as sequenced in a study of blood T cells in healthy people across ages. Primers used in a second PCR of about 7 to 11 cycles were a sample-barcoded 5' primer and a J-beta primer mix. One entry per CDR3 protein, called by TCRdb with MiXCR from the 5' RACE reads. The sample has 700,000 to 850,000 distinct CDR3 sequences, around 36% seen once. The sequenced sample was blood. Receptor source: a man younger than 35 in good health.

A few counts support this clonotype. This chain links TRBV7-2 with TRBJ2-7; D gene uncertain. The CDR3 runs 15 residues. Germline-derived CDR1 and CDR2 are SGHTA and FQGNSA. V lost 3 bases and J 2 bases, leaving 14 bases between the germline ends. The CDR3 region has the DNA TGTGCCAGCAGCTTTTATGTCGGCAAAGCCTACGAGCAGTACTTC. Its protein is CASSFYVGKAYEQYF.

With regard to this clonotype: A much more abundant neighbour one base away suggests this may be a read error. This rearrangement joins TRBV4-3 to TRBJ2-5; 12 positions agree with TRBD2. The CDR3 runs to 17 residues. Germline CDR1 and CDR2: LGHNA and YSLEER. The CDR3 protein is CASNQDLTSGGQETQYF. The CDR3 DNA sequence: TGCGCCAGCAACCAAGATCTTACTAGCGGGGGGCAAGAGACCCAGTACTTC.

V and J are TRBV7-6 and TRBJ1-1; no reliable D call. V was cut by 2 bases and J by 3 bases, with 13 bases left in between. Germline V gene sequence: CDR1 SGHVS, CDR2 FNYEAQ. This CDR3 region has 15 residues. CDR3 sequence (DNA): TGTGCCAGCAGCTTAAGGAGACAATTCGACACTGAAGCTTTCTTT. It is translated as CASSLRRQFDTEAFF.

The V gene is TRBV11-2, the J gene TRBJ2-7, with a weak D call TRBD2 (7 bases). Germline CDR1 reads SGHAT; CDR2 reads FQNNGV. This CDR3 contains 16 residues. V was trimmed by 1 base and J by 0 bases, leaving 13 bases between them. The CDR3 region is CASSLGGGALSYEQYF. CDR3 DNA: TGTGCCAGCAGCTTAGGAGGGGGGGCTCTCTCCTACGAGCAGTACTTC.

The chain employs TRBV3-1 and TRBJ2-3, with 9 bases matching TRBD2. Losses at the gene ends were 3 bases for V and 4 bases for J; bases not matched to a gene: 8. This CDR3 is built from 16 residues. The germline V gene encodes CDR1 LGHDT and CDR2 YNNKEL (reference sequence). This chain's CDR3 is CASSQGAGGYADTQYF. DNA of the CDR3: TGTGCCAGCAGCCAGGGAGCGGGGGGATACGCAGATACGCAGTATTTT.

The V and J genes are TRBV20-1 and TRBJ1-4; D uncertain. Germline CDR1 and CDR2: DFQATT and SNEGSKA (reference sequence). CDR3 length equals 11 residues. CDR3 DNA: TGCAGCGTTGCGGGTAATGAAAAACTGTTTTTT. Translation gives CSVAGNEKLFF.

This clonotype was observed a handful of times. The chain recombines TRBV6-6 with TRBJ1-1, with 9 bases fitting TRBD1. Germline loops: CDR1 MNHNY, CDR2 SVGAGI (reference sequence). The CDR3 extends over 17 amino acids. Trimming cost V 6 bases and J 1 base; bases outside gene matches: 12. CDR3 loop: CASSPPTGGSANTEAFF. Written as DNA, the CDR3 is TGTGCCAGCAGCCCCCCGACAGGGGGTTCGGCGAACACTGAAGCTTTCTTT.

The chain carries TRBV20-1 and TRBJ2-3, with D tentatively TRBD2 (6 bases). This CDR3 is built from 14 residues. The ends were cut back, 7 bases at V and 1 base at J, with 15 bases in the middle. Germline V gives CDR1 DFQATT, CDR2 SNEGSKA (reference sequence). In DNA, the CDR3 is TGCAGTGTTGCGGGGAGCGATGGCACAGATACGCAGTATTTT. It codes for CSVAGSDGTDTQYF.

This clonotype was detected a few times. The chain links TRBV4-3 to TRBJ1-4; D remains unclear. Per the germline V gene, CDR1 is LGHNA and CDR2 is YSLEER. The germline V and J ends were trimmed by 3 bases and 5 bases, with 10 bases remaining between them. The CDR3 totals 14 residues. DNA of the CDR3: TGCGCCAGCAGCCAGAGCCGGGGAAATGAAAAACTGTTTTTT. Its translation: CASSQSRGNEKLFF.

Comments on this clonotype: At one boundary the junction diverges from the germline segment, which might be a read error. This chain connects TRBV6-5 to TRBJ2-3; 8 bases are a match to TRBD2. This CDR3 contains 17 residues. Per germline, CDR1 MNHEY and CDR2 SVGAGI. In nucleotides, the CDR3 is TGTGCCGGCAGTTACCAACAGCGGGGGACTAGCACAGATACGCAGTATTTT. Its translation is CAGSYQQRGTSTDTQYF.

In this sample, this clonotype turned up a few times. The rearrangement joins TRBV27 to TRBJ2-2; TRBD2 matches at 12 bases. V shed 5 bases, J shed 0 bases, and the junction held 7 bases outside the gene matches. Germline lookup yields CDR1 MNHEY and CDR2 SMNVEV (reference sequence). The length of the CDR3 is 18 residues. The CDR3: CASSDRLAGGTNTGELFF. In nucleotides, the CDR3 is TGTGCCAGCAGTGATCGGCTAGCGGGGGGGACGAACACCGGGGAGCTGTTTTTT.

This clonotype was observed a handful of times. The chain joins TRBV6-5 to TRBJ2-3; D tentatively fits TRBD1 or TRBD2 (6 bases each). Germline CDR1 reads MNHEY; CDR2 reads SVGAGI. The CDR3 totals 14 residues. V gave up 5 bases and J gave up 8 bases, with 17 bases separating them. CDR3 sequence (DNA): TGTGCCAGCAGTCGCGGGACAACGATTGTTACGCAGTATTTT. This gives the protein CASSRGTTIVTQYF.

This clonotype was observed a handful of times. The V and J genes are TRBV5-1 and TRBJ2-5, with 8 bases matching TRBD1. The V gene end was trimmed by 0 bases and the J gene end by 5 bases; junction bases not matched to a gene: 12. The germline V gene has CDR1 SGHRS and CDR2 YFSETQ. The CDR3 contains 17 residues. CDR3 sequence: CASSLAIGQGGVETQYF. The CDR3 nucleotides are TGCGCCAGCAGCTTGGCCATAGGACAGGGAGGCGTGGAGACCCAGTACTTC.

This clonotype occurred a few times. The chain combines TRBV20-1 with TRBJ2-7, with 13 bases matching TRBD2. The junction had 4 bases not matched to a gene; V was cut back by 4 bases and J by 7 bases. CDR3 size: 13 residues. Germline values: CDR1 DFQATT, CDR2 SNEGSKA (reference sequence). The CDR3 region is CSATGTSGAEQYF. CDR3 DNA: TGCAGTGCTACCGGGACTAGCGGGGCGGAGCAGTACTTC.

This clonotype is a singleton in its sample. The gene calls are TRBV24-1 and TRBJ2-3, with 7 bases that match TRBD1. The ends lost 3 bases at V and 1 base at J; junction bases unmatched: 3. This CDR3 region has 15 residues. Per the germline V gene, CDR1 is KGHDR and CDR2 is SFDVKD. CDR3: CATSDIGTGTDTQYF. DNA for the CDR3: TGTGCCACCAGTGATATCGGGACAGGCACAGATACGCAGTATTTT.

CDR3: CATSSAVNRVRETQYF. CDR3 DNA sequence: TGTGCCACCAGCAGTGCCGTAAACAGGGTCAGGGAGACCCAGTACTTC. The V call is TRBV15, the J call TRBJ2-4, with D perhaps TRBD1 (6 bases). The last part of the DNA fits TRBJ2-5 better; the J call may be wrong. The CDR3 consists of 16 residues. CDR1 is LNHNV, CDR2 YYDKDF, per germline (reference sequence).

In nucleotides, the CDR3 is TGTGCCAGCAGCTTACGGCCGGAGGGAAATGAGCAGTTCTTC. Its protein is CASSLRPEGNEQFF. The chain combines TRBV11-2 with TRBJ2-1; perhaps TRBD2 as D (6 bases). Trimming cost V 2 bases and J 7 bases, with 12 bases left between them. This CDR3 comprises 14 residues. Germline CDR1 reads SGHAT; CDR2 reads FQNNGV. Looking up the rest from reference TRBV11-2 and TRBJ2-1 gives the full variable domain: EAGVAQSPRYKIIEKRQSVAFWCNPISGHATLYWYQQILGQGPKLLIQFQNNGVVDDSQLPKDRFSAERLKGVDSTLKIQPAKLEDSAVYLCASSLRPEGNEQFFGPGTRLTVL.

The chain has TRBV7-2 and TRBJ2-7; TRBD1 agrees at 7 bases. Germline trimming cut 2 bases from V and 1 base from J; bases unmatched to any gene: 8. The CDR3 runs to 16 residues. The germline V gene has CDR1 SGHTA and CDR2 FQGNSA. CDR3 DNA: TGTGCCAGCAGCTTATCCGGGACAGAAAAGTCCTACGAGCAGTACTTC. Translating gives CASSLSGTEKSYEQYF.